This T cell receptor (beta chain) is from a study of control samples from healthy donors and cancer patients. Germline trimming cut 1 base from V and 3 bases from J; bases unmatched to any gene: 1. The CDR3 sequence is 15 residues long. Germline CDR1 is SGHTA and CDR2 is FQGTGA. Assay used: immunoSEQ multiplex PCR; TCRdb lists only in-frame clones, some missing. Of hundreds of thousands of clones in the sample, about four fifths were seen once. This receptor was obtained from a woman aged 60-70 years with lung cancer. Input material: PBMCs. The rearrangement links TRBV7-3 to TRBJ2-3; 10 bases map to TRBD2. Here the CDR3 reads CASSLNSGGTDTQYF. The CDR3 DNA reads as TGTGCCAGCAGCTTAAATAGCGGGGGGACAGATACGCAGTATTTT.